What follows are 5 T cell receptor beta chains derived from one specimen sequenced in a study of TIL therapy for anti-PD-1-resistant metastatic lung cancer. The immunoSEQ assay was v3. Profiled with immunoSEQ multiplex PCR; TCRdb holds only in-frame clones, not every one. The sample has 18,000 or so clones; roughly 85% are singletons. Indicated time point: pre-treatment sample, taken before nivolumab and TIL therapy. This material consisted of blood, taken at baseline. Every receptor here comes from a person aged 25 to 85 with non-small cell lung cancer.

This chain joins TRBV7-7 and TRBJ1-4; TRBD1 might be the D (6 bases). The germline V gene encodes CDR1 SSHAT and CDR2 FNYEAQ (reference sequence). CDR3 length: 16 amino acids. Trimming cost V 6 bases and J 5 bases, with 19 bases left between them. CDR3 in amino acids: CASSPRGGRGNEKLFF. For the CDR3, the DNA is TGTGCCAGCAGTCCCCGGGGGGGCAGGGGCAATGAAAAACTGTTTTTT.

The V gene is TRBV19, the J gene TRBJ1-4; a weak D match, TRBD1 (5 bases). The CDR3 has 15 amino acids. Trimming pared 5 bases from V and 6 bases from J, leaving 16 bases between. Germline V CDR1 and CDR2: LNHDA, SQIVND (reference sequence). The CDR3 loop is CASSAPRDGDEKLFF. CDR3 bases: TGTGCCAGTAGTGCCCCCCGGGACGGCGATGAAAAACTGTTTTTT. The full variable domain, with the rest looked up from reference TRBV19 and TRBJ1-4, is DGGITQSPKYLFRKEGQNVTLSCEQNLNHDAMYWYRQDPGQGLRLIYYSQIVNDFQKGDIAEGYSVSREKKESFPLTVTSAQKNPTAFYLCASSAPRDGDEKLFFGSGTQLSVL.

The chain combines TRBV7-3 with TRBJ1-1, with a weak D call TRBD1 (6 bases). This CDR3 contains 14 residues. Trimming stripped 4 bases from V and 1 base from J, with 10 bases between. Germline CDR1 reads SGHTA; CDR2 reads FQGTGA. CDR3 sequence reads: CASSSGGPNTEAFF. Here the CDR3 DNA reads TGTGCCAGCAGCTCCGGGGGCCCGAACACTGAAGCTTTCTTT.

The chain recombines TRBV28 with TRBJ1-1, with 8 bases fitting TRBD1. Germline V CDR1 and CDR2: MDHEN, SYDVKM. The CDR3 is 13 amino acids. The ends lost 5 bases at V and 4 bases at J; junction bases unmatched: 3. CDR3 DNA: TGTGCCAGCAGTATGACAGGGGCCACTGAAGCTTTCTTT. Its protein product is CASSMTGATEAFF.

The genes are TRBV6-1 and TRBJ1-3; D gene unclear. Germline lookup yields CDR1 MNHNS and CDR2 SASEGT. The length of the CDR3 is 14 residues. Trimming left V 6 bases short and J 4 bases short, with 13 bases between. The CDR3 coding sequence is TGTGCCAGCAGAGTAGACTGGACCGGAAACACCATATATTTT. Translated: CASRVDWTGNTIYF.